Below are 25 T cell receptor beta chains sequenced from a single sample in a study of cytomegalovirus exposure and HLA in healthy donors. PCR amplification relied on 60 Vbeta primers (plus 13 Jbeta primers). Clones were sequenced by immunoSEQ multiplex PCR, and TCRdb holds only the in-frame ones, with some missing. The repertoire holds fewer than 110,000 clones, with roughly 70% as singletons. Specimen: PBMCs. These receptors originate from a man in his fifties or sixties in good health and CMV-seronegative.

The chain uses TRBV9 and TRBJ2-1; TRBD2 matches at 9 bases. J gave up 9 bases and V 0 bases, and 7 bases lay outside the gene matches. CDR1 is SGDLS, CDR2 YYNGEE, per germline. CDR3 length: 15 residues. The CDR3 sequence: CASSVVGGRASEQFF. The DNA for the CDR3 is TGTGCCAGCAGCGTAGTTGGCGGGAGGGCCAGTGAGCAGTTCTTC.

The chain joins TRBV6-1 to TRBJ2-4; TRBD1 matches at 10 bases. The J segment lost 8 bases and the V segment lost 9 bases, leaving 10 bases of the junction unmatched. The CDR3 contains 14 residues. CDR1 and CDR2 from the germline V gene are MNHNS and SASEGT. CDR3 loop: CASSPPGQGYIQYF. DNA for the CDR3: TGTGCCAGTTCTCCTCCGGGACAGGGGTACATTCAGTACTTC.

This clone appeared a few times. The rearrangement joins TRBV6-5 to TRBJ1-4, with D maybe TRBD1 (5 bases). V dropped 7 bases and J dropped 5 bases, with 14 bases sitting between them. The germline V gene has CDR1 MNHEY and CDR2 SVGAGI. CDR3 length: 14 amino acids. CDR3 loop: CASTDRGSNEKLFF. The CDR3 nucleotides are TGTGCCAGCACCGACAGAGGCAGCAATGAAAAACTGTTTTTT.

The chain recombines TRBV27 with TRBJ2-7, with D hard to call. The CDR3 contains 13 residues. V lost 5 bases and J lost 3, with 11 bases in between. Germline CDR1 and CDR2: MNHEY and SMNVEV (reference sequence). This CDR3 reads CASSPNGFYEQYF. CDR3 DNA sequence: TGTGCCAGCAGTCCCAACGGTTTCTACGAGCAGTACTTC.

This clone appeared once. A junction boundary mismatches the germline segment, possibly from a read error. The rearrangement links TRBV7-9 to TRBJ1-1; 10 nucleotides agree with TRBD1. Germline V gene sequence: CDR1 SEHNR, CDR2 FQNEAQ (reference sequence). CDR3 size: 15 residues. DNA for the CDR3: TGTTCCAGCAGCCGTCCCGGGACAGGGGATTTTGAAGCTTTCTTT. This translates into CSSSRPGTGDFEAFF.

The chain uses TRBV15 and TRBJ2-1, with TRBD2 identical over 12 bases. The germline V gene has CDR1 LNHNV and CDR2 YYDKDF (reference sequence). This CDR3 region has 16 residues. V lost 5 bases and J lost 10; bases outside the gene matches: 12. CDR3 region: CATSYRTSGERWEQFF. The CDR3 DNA reads TGTGCCACCAGCTATAGGACTAGCGGGGAGCGCTGGGAGCAGTTCTTC.

The chain combines TRBV15 with TRBJ1-5, with D maybe TRBD1 (6 bases). Germline V gene data show CDR1 as LNHNV and CDR2 as YYDKDF (reference sequence). V lost 5 bases to trimming and J lost 0 bases, with 14 bases between them. CDR3 size: 16 residues. The CDR3: CATSATPDSSNQPQHF. CDR3 bases: TGTGCCACCAGCGCCACTCCGGACAGTAGCAATCAGCCCCAGCATTTT. The variable domain in full, completed from reference TRBV15 and TRBJ1-5, reads DAMVIQNPRYQVTQFGKPVTLSCSQTLNHNVMYWYQQKSSQAPKLLFHYYDKDFNNEADTPDNFQSRRPNTSFCFLDIRSPGLGDTAMYLCATSATPDSSNQPQHFGDGTRLSIL.

This rearrangement joins TRBV6-4 to TRBJ1-2; 7 positions agree with TRBD1. Trimming took 3 bases from V and 7 from J; bases not matched to a gene: 11. The germline CDR1 and CDR2 sequences are MRHNA and SNTAGT. The CDR3 is made up of 15 amino acids. CDR3 in DNA: TGTGCCAGCAGTGAGAACTGGGACAGAGAAGGTGGCTACACCTTC. Protein: CASSENWDREGGYTF.

V is TRBV9 and J is TRBJ1-4, with a possible D match to TRBD1 (6 bases). V dropped 0 bases and J dropped 10 bases, with 13 bases sitting between them. Germline V gene lookup returns CDR1 SGDLS and CDR2 YYNGEE. The CDR3 loop spans 14 amino acids. The CDR3 DNA sequence: TGTGCCAGCAGCGTAGGAACAGGGAGGGCAAAACTGTTTTTT. Protein: CASSVGTGRAKLFF.

This clone was seen only once. The rearrangement links TRBV5-8 to TRBJ1-1, with 7 positions matching TRBD1. This CDR3 spans 15 amino acids. Losses at the gene ends were 5 bases for V and 0 bases for J; bases not matched to a gene: 7. The germline gives CDR1 SGHTS, CDR2 YDEGEE. The CDR3 sequence is CASSSTGIMNTEAFF. In nucleotides, the CDR3 is TGTGCCAGCAGTTCGACAGGGATAATGAACACTGAAGCTTTCTTT.

The J gene is TRBJ1-5, the V gene TRBV2; TRBD1 agrees at 7 bases. The junction had 12 bases not matched to a gene; V was cut back by 6 bases and J by 4 bases. This CDR3 is built from 16 residues. Germline CDR1 reads SNHLY; CDR2 reads FYNNEI. The CDR3 spells CASSPSTGVGNQPQHF. For the CDR3, the DNA is TGTGCCAGCAGCCCTTCTACAGGGGTCGGAAATCAGCCCCAGCATTTT. Looking up the rest from reference TRBV2 and TRBJ1-5 gives the full variable domain: EPEVTQTPSHQVTQMGQEVILRCVPISNHLYFYWYRQILGQKVEFLVSFYNNEISEKSEIFDDQFSVERPDGSNFTLKIRSTKLEDSAMYFCASSPSTGVGNQPQHFGDGTRLSIL.

Only a few counts were recorded for this clone. This chain links TRBV30 with TRBJ2-7; D might be TRBD2 (5 bases). Trimming stripped 1 base from V and 1 base from J, with 8 bases between. The CDR3 runs 13 residues. CDR1 and CDR2 from the germline V gene are GTSNPN and SVGIG (reference sequence). CDR3 DNA: TGTGCCTGGAGTGGAGGGCGGTCCTACGAGCAGTACTTC. Its protein is CAWSGGRSYEQYF. Drawing the rest from reference TRBV30 and TRBJ2-7, the complete variable domain is SQTIHQWPATLVQPVGSPLSLECTVEGTSNPNLYWYRQAAGRGLQLLFYSVGIGQISSEVPQNLSASRPQDRQFILSSKKLLLSDSGFYLCAWSGGRSYEQYFGPGTRLTVT.

The chain employs TRBV30 and TRBJ2-5, with D unresolved. Germline loops: CDR1 GTSNPN, CDR2 SVGIG (reference sequence). The V gene lost 0 bases and the J gene lost 5 bases, with 4 bases spanning the gap. The length of the CDR3 is 11 residues. The CDR3 spells CAWSVLETQYF. The CDR3 nucleotides are TGTGCCTGGAGTGTACTGGAGACCCAGTACTTC.

A few counts support this clone. The chain recombines TRBV6-6 with TRBJ1-5; D remains ambiguous. CDR3 length equals 15 residues. The germline V gene has CDR1 MNHNY and CDR2 SVGAGI (reference sequence). Trimming removed 9 bases from V and 0 bases from J, with 15 bases in between. DNA for the CDR3: TGTGCCAGTCGCATGGACTCCACTAGCAATCAGCCCCAGCATTTT. Its protein is CASRMDSTSNQPQHF.

V gene TRBV20-1 combines with J gene TRBJ2-7, with 7 nucleotides matching TRBD2. Per the germline V gene, CDR1 is DFQATT and CDR2 is SNEGSKA (reference sequence). The CDR3 has 11 amino acids. V lost 6 bases, J lost 1 base, and 0 bases stayed unmatched. The CDR3 region is CSAGGSYEQYF. The CDR3 region has the DNA TGCAGTGCCGGGGGGTCCTACGAGCAGTACTTC.

The chain recombines TRBV15 with TRBJ2-2, with D perhaps matching TRBD2 (6 bases). Between the trimmed V and J ends, which lost 0 bases and 0 bases, there was a span of 8 bases. Germline-derived CDR1 and CDR2 are LNHNV and YYDKDF (reference sequence). CDR3 length: 16 residues. CDR3 nucleotides: TGTGCCACCAGCAGAGAGGGCGGGACGAACACCGGGGAGCTGTTTTTT. It encodes CATSREGGTNTGELFF.

The V call is TRBV7-2, the J call TRBJ2-2; 8 bases map to TRBD2. V was clipped by 5 bases and J by 6 bases; unmatched bases: 8. The CDR3 length is 15 residues. Germline CDR1 and CDR2: SGHTA and FQGNSA. For the CDR3, the DNA is TGTGCCAGCAGCCGTTTGGCGGGAGGTTCCGGGGAGCTGTTTTTT. Its protein product is CASSRLAGGSGELFF.

The chain is built from TRBV29-1 and TRBJ2-7; D may be TRBD1 (5 bases). Looked up from germline, CDR1 is SQVTM and CDR2 is ANQGSEA. The CDR3 runs 13 residues. Trimming stripped 4 bases from V and 7 bases from J, with 17 bases between. CDR3 sequence: CSVVADSLGEQYF. CDR3 in DNA: TGCAGCGTTGTAGCTGACAGCCTCGGGGAGCAGTACTTC.

The chain is built from TRBV21-1 and TRBJ2-7; the table assigns TRBD2, which was not confirmed against the DNA. TRBV21-1 is flagged as a pseudogene. The CDR3 spans 12 residues. In DNA form, the CDR3 reads TGTGCCAGCACCTTTTCTTCCTACGAGCAGTACTTC. Translation: CASTFSSYEQYF.

This clone was seen more than once but under ten times. V usage is TRBV5-1 and J usage is TRBJ2-7; 10 bases map to TRBD2. Germline assignment: CDR1 SGHRS and CDR2 YFSETQ. The CDR3 is made up of 18 amino acids. V dropped 0 bases and J dropped 0; count of bases not matched to a gene: 9. CDR3 DNA: TGCGCCAGCAGCTTGGGCGCTAGCGGGGGCCATAGCTCCTACGAGCAGTACTTC. Its protein product is CASSLGASGGHSSYEQYF.

The V and J genes are TRBV11-3 and TRBJ2-3, with D possibly matching TRBD1 (6 bases). The CDR3 length is 14 residues. Per germline, CDR1 SGHNT and CDR2 YENEEA. V was shortened by 1 base and J by 4 bases, with 9 bases between the two germline ends. CDR3 DNA: TGTGCCAGCAGCTTAGGCAGGGGCGCAGATACGCAGTATTTT. This sequence encodes CASSLGRGADTQYF.

The gene calls are TRBV19 and TRBJ2-1; 8 nucleotides line up with TRBD1. V trimming: 7 bases; J trimming: 8 bases; junction bases outside the gene matches: 10. The CDR3 spans 14 residues. CDR1 and CDR2 from the germline V gene are LNHDA and SQIVND (reference sequence). DNA for the CDR3: TGTGCCAGTACGCCCGGGACAGGTTACGATGAGCAGTTCTTC. Protein: CASTPGTGYDEQFF.

This chain joins TRBV11-2 and TRBJ2-5, with a tentative D call TRBD1 (5 bases). This CDR3 contains 14 residues. Per germline, CDR1 SGHAT and CDR2 FQNNGV. V gave up 4 bases and J gave up 1 base, with 10 bases separating them. This CDR3 reads CASSSQGIQETQYF. CDR3 sequence (DNA): TGTGCCAGCAGCTCTCAGGGAATCCAAGAGACCCAGTACTTC.

This chain connects TRBV5-6 to TRBJ2-1, with 11 nucleotides matching TRBD1. V lost 0 bases and J lost 7; bases outside the gene matches: 3. Looked up from germline, CDR1 is SGHDT and CDR2 is YYEEEE. CDR3 length: 15 amino acids. This CDR3 is CASSLGTGGMNEQFF. In DNA form, the CDR3 reads TGTGCCAGCAGCTTGGGGACAGGGGGCATGAATGAGCAGTTCTTC.

The chain joins TRBV27 to TRBJ2-3; D unclear. The CDR3 contains 16 residues. Germline CDR1 is MNHEY and CDR2 is SMNVEV (reference sequence). The V and J ends lost 6 bases and 2 bases respectively, with 18 bases between them. The CDR3 here is CASRESLLRLTDTQYF. As DNA, the CDR3 is TGTGCCAGCAGGGAATCCCTCCTCAGACTCACAGATACGCAGTATTTT.